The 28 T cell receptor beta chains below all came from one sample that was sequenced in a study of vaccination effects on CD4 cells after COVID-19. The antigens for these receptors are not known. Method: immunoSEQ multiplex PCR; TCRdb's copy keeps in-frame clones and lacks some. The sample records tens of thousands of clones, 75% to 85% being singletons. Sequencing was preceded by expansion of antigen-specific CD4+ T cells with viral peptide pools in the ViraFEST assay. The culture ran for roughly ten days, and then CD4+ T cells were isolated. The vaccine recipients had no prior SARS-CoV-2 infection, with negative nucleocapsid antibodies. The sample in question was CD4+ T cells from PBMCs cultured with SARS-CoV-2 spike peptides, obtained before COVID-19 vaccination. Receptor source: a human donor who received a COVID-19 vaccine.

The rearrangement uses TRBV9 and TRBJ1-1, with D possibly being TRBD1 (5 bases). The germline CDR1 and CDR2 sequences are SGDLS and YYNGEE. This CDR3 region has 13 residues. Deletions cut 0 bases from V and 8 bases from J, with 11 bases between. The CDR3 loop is CASSVARQGEAFF. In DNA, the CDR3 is TGTGCCAGCAGCGTAGCTCGGCAGGGAGAAGCTTTCTTT.

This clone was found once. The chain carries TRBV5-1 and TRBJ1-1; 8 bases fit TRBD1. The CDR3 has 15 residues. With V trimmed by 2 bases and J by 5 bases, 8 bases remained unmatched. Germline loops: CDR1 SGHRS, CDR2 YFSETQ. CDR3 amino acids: CASSFTWTGRTEAFF. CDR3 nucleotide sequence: TGCGCCAGCAGCTTTACCTGGACAGGGAGGACTGAAGCTTTCTTT.

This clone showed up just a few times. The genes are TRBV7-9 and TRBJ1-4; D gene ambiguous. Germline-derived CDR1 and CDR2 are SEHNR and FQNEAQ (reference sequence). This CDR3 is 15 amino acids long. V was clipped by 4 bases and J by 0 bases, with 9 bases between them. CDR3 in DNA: TGTGCCAGCAGCTCGTCATTAGCAACTAATGAAAAACTGTTTTTT. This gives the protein CASSSSLATNEKLFF.

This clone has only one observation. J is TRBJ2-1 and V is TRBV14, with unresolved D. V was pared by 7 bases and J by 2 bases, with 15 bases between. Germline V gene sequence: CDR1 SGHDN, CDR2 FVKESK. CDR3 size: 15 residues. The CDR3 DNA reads TGTGCCAGCAACCCACGGGCGGTTACCTACAATGAGCAGTTCTTC. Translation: CASNPRAVTYNEQFF. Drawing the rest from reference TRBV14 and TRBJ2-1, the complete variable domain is EAGVTQFPSHSVIEKGQTVTLRCDPISGHDNLYWYRRVMGKEIKFLLHFVKESKQDESGMPNNRFLAERTGGTYSTLKVQPAELEDSGVYFCASNPRAVTYNEQFFGPGTRLTVL.

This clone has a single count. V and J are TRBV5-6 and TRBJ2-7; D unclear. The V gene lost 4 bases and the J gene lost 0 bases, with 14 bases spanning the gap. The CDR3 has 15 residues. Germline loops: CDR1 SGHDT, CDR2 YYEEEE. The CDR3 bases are TGTGCCAGCAGCCTCAAAGGCTGGCTCTCCTACGAGCAGTACTTC. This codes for CASSLKGWLSYEQYF.

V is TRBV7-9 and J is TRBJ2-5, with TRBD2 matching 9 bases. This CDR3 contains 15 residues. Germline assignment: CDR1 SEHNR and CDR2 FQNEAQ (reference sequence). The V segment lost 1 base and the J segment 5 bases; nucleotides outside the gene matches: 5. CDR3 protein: CASSLGGLAGETQYF. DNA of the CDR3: TGTGCCAGCAGCTTAGGGGGACTAGCCGGGGAGACCCAGTACTTC.

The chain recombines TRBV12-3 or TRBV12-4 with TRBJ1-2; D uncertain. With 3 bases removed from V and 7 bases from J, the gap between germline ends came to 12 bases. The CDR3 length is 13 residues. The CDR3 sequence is CASSFAGSPGYTF. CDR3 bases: TGTGCCAGCAGTTTTGCGGGATCCCCTGGCTACACCTTC.

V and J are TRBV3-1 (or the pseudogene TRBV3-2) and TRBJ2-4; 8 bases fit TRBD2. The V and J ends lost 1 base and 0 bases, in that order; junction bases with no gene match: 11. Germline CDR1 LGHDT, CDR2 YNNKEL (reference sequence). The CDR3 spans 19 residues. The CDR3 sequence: CASSQVHSGSVRAKNIQYF. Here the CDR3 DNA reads TGTGCCAGCAGCCAAGTTCACAGCGGGAGCGTTAGAGCCAAAAACATTCAGTACTTC.

The CDR3 loop is CASSPVTANYGYTF. As DNA, the CDR3 is TGTGCCAGCTCACCTGTGACGGCTAACTATGGCTACACCTTC. This chain joins TRBV18 and TRBJ1-2; D remains unclear. CDR1 and CDR2 from the germline V gene are KGHSH and LQKENI. V lost 3 bases, J lost 0 bases, and 8 bases lay in between. The CDR3 covers 14 residues.

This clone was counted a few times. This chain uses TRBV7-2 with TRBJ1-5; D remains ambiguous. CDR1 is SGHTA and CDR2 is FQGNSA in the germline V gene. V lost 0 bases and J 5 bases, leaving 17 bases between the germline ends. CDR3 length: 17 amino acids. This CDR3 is CASSLAGLGVADQPQHF. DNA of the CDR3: TGTGCCAGCAGCTTAGCGGGCCTCGGGGTAGCTGATCAGCCCCAGCATTTT.

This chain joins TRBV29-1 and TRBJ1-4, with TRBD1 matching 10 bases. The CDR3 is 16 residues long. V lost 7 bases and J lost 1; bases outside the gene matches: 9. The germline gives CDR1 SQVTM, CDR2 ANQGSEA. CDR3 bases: TGCAGCGCCAGCGGGGGACAGGGGAGAACTAATGAAAAACTGTTTTTT. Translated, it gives CSASGGQGRTNEKLFF. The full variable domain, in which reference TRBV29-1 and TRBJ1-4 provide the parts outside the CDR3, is SAVISQKPSRDICQRGTSLTIQCQVDSQVTMMFWYRQQPGQSLTLIATANQGSEATYESGFVIDKFPISRPNLTFSTLTVSNMSPEDSSIYLCSASGGQGRTNEKLFFGSGTQLSVL.

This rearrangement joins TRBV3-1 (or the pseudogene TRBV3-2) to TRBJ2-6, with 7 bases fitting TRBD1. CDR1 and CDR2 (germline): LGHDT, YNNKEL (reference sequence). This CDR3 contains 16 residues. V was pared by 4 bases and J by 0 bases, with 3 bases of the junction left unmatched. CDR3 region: CASSRDSVSGANVLTF. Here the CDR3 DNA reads TGTGCCAGCAGCCGGGACAGTGTCTCTGGGGCCAACGTCCTGACTTTC.

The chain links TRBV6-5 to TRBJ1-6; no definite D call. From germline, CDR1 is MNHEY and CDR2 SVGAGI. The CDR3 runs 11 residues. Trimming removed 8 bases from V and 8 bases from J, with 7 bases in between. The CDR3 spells CASPGDSPLHF. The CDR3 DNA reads TGTGCCAGCCCGGGCGATTCACCCCTCCACTTT.

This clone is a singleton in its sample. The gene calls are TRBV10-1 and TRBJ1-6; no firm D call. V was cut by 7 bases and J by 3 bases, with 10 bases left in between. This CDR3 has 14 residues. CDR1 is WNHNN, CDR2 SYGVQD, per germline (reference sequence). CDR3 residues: CASTVQRYNSPLHF. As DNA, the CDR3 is TGCGCCAGCACGGTACAACGCTATAATTCACCCCTCCACTTT.

The CDR3 spells CASSALAGTYEQYF. The CDR3 nucleotides read TGTGCCAGCAGCGCCCTAGCGGGAACCTACGAGCAGTACTTC. J is TRBJ2-7 and V is TRBV11-2; 9 bases match TRBD2. The CDR3 covers 14 residues. CDR1 and CDR2 (germline): SGHAT, FQNNGV. The trim removed 5 bases at V and 2 bases at J, leaving 4 bases unmatched.

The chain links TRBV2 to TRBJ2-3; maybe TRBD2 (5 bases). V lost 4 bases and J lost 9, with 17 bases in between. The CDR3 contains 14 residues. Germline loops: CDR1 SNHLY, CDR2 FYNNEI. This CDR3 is CASSVGLAQDTQYF. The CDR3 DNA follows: TGTGCCAGCAGTGTAGGGCTAGCCCAAGACACGCAGTATTTT. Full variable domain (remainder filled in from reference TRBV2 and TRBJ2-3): EPEVTQTPSHQVTQMGQEVILRCVPISNHLYFYWYRQILGQKVEFLVSFYNNEISEKSEIFDDQFSVERPDGSNFTLKIRSTKLEDSAMYFCASSVGLAQDTQYFGPGTRLTVL.

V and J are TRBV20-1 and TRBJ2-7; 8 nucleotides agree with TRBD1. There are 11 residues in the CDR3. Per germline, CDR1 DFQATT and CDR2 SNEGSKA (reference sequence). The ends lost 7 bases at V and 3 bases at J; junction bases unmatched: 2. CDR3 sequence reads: CSEQGDYEQYF. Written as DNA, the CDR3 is TGCAGTGAACAGGGGGACTACGAGCAGTACTTC.

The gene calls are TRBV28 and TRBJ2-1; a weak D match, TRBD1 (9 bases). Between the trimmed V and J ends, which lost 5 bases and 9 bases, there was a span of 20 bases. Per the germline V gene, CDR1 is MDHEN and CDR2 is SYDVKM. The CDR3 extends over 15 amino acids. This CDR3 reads CASSPGGTGMFEQFF. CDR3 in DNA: TGTGCCAGCAGTCCGGGGGGGACAGGGATGTTTGAGCAGTTCTTC.

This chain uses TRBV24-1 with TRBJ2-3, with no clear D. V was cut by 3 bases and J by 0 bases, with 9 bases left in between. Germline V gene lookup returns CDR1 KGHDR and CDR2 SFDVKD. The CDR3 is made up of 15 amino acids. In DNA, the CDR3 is TGTGCCACCAGTGATCCCACCTCTAGCACAGATACGCAGTATTTT. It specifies CATSDPTSSTDTQYF.

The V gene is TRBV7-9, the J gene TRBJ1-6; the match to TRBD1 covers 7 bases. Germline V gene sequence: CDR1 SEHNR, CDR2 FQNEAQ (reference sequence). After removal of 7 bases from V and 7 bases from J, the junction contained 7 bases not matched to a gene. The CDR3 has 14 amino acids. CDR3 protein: CASNPGQFNSPLHF. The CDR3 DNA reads TGTGCCAGCAACCCGGGACAGTTCAATTCACCCCTCCACTTT.

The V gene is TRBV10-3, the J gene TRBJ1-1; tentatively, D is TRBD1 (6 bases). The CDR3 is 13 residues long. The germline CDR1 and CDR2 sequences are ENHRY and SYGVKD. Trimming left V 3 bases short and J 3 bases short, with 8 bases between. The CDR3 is CAISDKGDTEAFF. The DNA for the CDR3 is TGTGCCATCAGTGATAAGGGGGACACTGAAGCTTTCTTT.

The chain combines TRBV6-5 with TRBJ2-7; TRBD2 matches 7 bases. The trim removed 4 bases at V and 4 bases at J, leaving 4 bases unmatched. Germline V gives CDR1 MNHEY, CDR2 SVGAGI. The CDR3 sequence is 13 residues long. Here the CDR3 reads CASSSAGGYEQYF. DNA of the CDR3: TGTGCCAGCAGTTCAGCCGGGGGGTACGAGCAGTACTTC.

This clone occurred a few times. CDR3 in amino acids: CASSFGDRGRLEAFF. CDR3 DNA sequence: TGTGCCAGCAGCTTCGGGGACAGGGGGCGGCTGGAAGCTTTCTTT. The chain uses TRBV5-4 and TRBJ1-1; 12 nucleotides align to TRBD1. Germline V CDR1 and CDR2: SGHNT, YYREEE (reference sequence). The CDR3 spans 15 residues. V lost 2 bases and J lost 8; bases outside the gene matches: 7.

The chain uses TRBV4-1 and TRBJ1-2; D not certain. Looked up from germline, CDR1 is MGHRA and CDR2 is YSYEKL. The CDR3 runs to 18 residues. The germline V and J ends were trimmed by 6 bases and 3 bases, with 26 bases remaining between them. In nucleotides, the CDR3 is TGCGCCAGCAGTCTCAGCCCTTATACAGCTACTGAGTACTATGGCTACACCTTC. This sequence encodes CASSLSPYTATEYYGYTF.

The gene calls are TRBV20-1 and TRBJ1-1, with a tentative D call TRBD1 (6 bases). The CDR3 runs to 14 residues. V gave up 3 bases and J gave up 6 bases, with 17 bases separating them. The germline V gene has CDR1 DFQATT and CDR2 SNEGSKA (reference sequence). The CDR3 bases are TGCAGTGCTAGTTTTCTCAGGGGAAGGGCTGAAGCTTTCTTT. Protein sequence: CSASFLRGRAEAFF.

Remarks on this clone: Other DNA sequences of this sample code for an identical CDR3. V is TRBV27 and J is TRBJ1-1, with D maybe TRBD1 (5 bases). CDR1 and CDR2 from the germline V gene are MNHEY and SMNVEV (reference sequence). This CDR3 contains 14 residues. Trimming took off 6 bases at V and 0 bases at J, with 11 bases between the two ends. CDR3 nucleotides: TGTGCCAGCAGCCGAGGGGCCGTGAACACTGAAGCTTTCTTT. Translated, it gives CASSRGAVNTEAFF.

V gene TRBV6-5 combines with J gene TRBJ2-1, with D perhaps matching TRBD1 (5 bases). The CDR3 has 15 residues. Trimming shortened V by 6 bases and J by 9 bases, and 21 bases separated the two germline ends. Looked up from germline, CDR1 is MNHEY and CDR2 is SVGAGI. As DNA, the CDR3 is TGTGCCAGCAGCCCGGACATCATCCCCCCCTCTGAGCAGTTCTTC. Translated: CASSPDIIPPSEQFF.

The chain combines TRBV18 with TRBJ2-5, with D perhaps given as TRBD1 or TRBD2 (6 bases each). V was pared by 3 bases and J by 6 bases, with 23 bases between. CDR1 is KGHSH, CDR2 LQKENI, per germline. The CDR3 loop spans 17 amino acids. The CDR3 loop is CASSPAGGVGDKKTQYF. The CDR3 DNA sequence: TGTGCCAGCTCACCTGCGGGCGGGGTGGGGGACAAAAAGACCCAGTACTTC.